Listed here is a single T cell receptor beta chain. Its target is not known. Germline lookup yields CDR1 SGDLS and CDR2 YYNGEE. CDR3 length: 15 amino acids. The junction had 4 bases not matched to a gene; V was cut back by 2 bases and J by 0 bases. The data were obtained in a study of T cells in Graves' hyperthyroidism and ophthalmopathy. Regarding the study as a whole: Most clonotypes expanded in the thyroid (above 0.001) were also present in blood.

Amplified TCR beta CDR3 regions derived from RNA transcripts. TCR CDR3 underwent first-round RT-PCR with the HTBI primer set. From the multiplex PCR reads, TCRdb called clonotypes with MiXCR, one entry per CDR3 protein. The table shows over 700,000 distinct CDR3 sequences, with around 38% occurring only once. If no ophthalmopathy progression occurred within 18 months, Graves' hyperthyroidism was stable. This rearrangement joins TRBV9 to TRBJ1-1, with 7 bases matching TRBD1. The sequence came from a young man with Graves' hyperthyroidism. The specimen sequenced was blood. CDR3 nucleotide sequence: TGTGCCAGCAGCGTTCAGACAGGGATGAACACTGAAGCTTTCTTT. It codes for CASSVQTGMNTEAFF.